This TCR beta chain emerged from a study of regulatory T cells in long-lasting Graves disease. The table lists this clonotype with many counts. Its antigen is still unknown. In building TCR beta libraries, iRepertoire HTBI primers were used together with Arm-PCR of CDR3 regions. In the original workflow: The samples yielded 62 TRBV and 14 to 15 TRBJ segments. TCRdb re-called the multiplex PCR reads through MiXCR, storing one row per CDR3 protein. TCRdb assigned the V and J calls; the authors' analysis was not used. The table has under 450,000 distinct CDR3 sequences, approximately 25% seen once. Study-level points and caveats: Persistent Graves' patients showed less TCR diversity than newly diagnosed patients showed. Segments TRBV28, TRBJ1-2 and TRBJ2-5 showed preferential usage in persistent disease.

Germline V gene lookup returns CDR1 MDHEN and CDR2 SYDVKM. The CDR3 runs 12 residues. V shed 5 bases, J shed 10 bases, and the junction held 7 bases outside the gene matches. Described time point: persistent/refractory GD, antithyroid drugs over 5 years with positive TRAb. After RNA was extracted from PBMCs, the TCR library was made from it. The material was peripheral blood mononuclear cells (PBMCs), obtained when the disease was refractory, from a patient treated with antithyroid drugs. The chain links TRBV28 to TRBJ1-1; 7 positions agree with TRBD1. The clonotype was recovered from a woman between 40 and 55 years old with Graves disease. This chain's CDR3 is CASSPQGRRAFF. In DNA, the CDR3 is TGTGCCAGCAGTCCACAGGGGCGAAGAGCTTTCTTT.